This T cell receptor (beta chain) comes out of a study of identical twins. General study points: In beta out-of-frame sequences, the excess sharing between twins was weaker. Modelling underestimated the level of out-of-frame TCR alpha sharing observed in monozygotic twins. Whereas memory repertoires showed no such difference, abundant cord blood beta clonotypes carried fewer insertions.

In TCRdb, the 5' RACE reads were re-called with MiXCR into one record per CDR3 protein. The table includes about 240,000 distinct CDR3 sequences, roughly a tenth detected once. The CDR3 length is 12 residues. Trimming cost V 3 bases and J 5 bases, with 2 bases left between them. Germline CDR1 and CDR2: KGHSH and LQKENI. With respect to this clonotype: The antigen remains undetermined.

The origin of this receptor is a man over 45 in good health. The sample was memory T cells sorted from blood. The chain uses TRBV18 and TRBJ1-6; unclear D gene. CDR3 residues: CASSPDNSPLHF. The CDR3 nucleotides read TGTGCCAGCTCACCCGATAATTCACCCCTCCACTTT.